A selection of T cell receptor beta chains follows, all from one sample in a study of OX40 agonist ivuxolimab in advanced cancers. Generated by immunoSEQ multiplex PCR, the TCRdb table keeps only in-frame clones and is missing some. The sample yields under 40,000 clones, roughly nine tenths seen once. The sample here was CD4+ or CD8+ T cells sorted from blood, taken in a trial of the OX40 agonist ivuxolimab. These receptors all stem from an adult with an advanced solid tumor such as melanoma, head and neck, liver or kidney cancer. Each CDR3 is given with its conserved first and last residue. The D gene is left open where the match is weak. Not every row has a clone size; where given, it reads once, few, many or a size class.

-,TRBV7-9,-,TRBJ1-1,11,TGTGCCAGCAGCTTTCTTCCTGAAGCTTTCTTT,CASSFLPEAFF
-,TRBV11-2,TRBD1,TRBJ2-3,17,TGTGCCAGCAGCTTAAGAGAGACAGGGGGAAGCACAGATACGCAGTATTTT,CASSLRETGGSTDTQYF
-,TRBV6-5,TRBD1,TRBJ2-7,16,TGTGCCAGCAGTTACTCGATGGGACAGGGCTCCTACGAGCAGTACTTC,CASSYSMGQGSYEQYF
-,TRBV2,-,TRBJ2-5,10,TGTGCCAGCAGGGAGGAGACCCAGTACTTC,CASREETQYF
-,TRBV28,-,TRBJ2-1,12,TGTGCCAGCACTAGCTCCTACAATGAGCAGTTCTTC,CASTSSYNEQFF
-,TRBV11-2,-,TRBJ2-3,14,TGTGCCAGCCCCCGGGGGTCTAGCACAGATACGCAGTATTTT,CASPRGSSTDTQYF
-,TRBV4-1,TRBD1,TRBJ1-6,15,TGCGCCAGCAGCCAATTTGGGACAGGGGAAAGACCCCTCCACTTT,CASSQFGTGERPLHF
-,TRBV28,TRBD1,TRBJ1-2,14,TGTGCCAGCAGTAAGACAGGGGCTAACTATGGCTACACCTTC,CASSKTGANYGYTF
-,TRBV6-1,-,TRBJ1-1,18,TGTGCCAGCAGTGAAGCGTTGGCAGGGTGGGACATGAACACTGAAGCTTTCTTT,CASSEALAGWDMNTEAFF
once,TRBV27,-,TRBJ2-3,15,TGTGCCAGCAGTTTATGGGGGTTCGACGCAGATACGCAGTATTTT,CASSLWGFDADTQYF
-,TRBV21-1,-,TRBJ1-1,11,TGTGCCAGCAGCCGAGGGACTGAAGCTTTCTTT,CASSRGTEAFF
-,TRBV19,-,TRBJ2-1,12,TGTGCCAGTAGTTATCCTCCGGGTGAGCAGTTCTTC,CASSYPPGEQFF
-,TRBV5-3,-,TRBJ1-5,15,TGTGCCAGAAGCTCTTTAGACCGCCGCGCTCAGCCCCAGCATTTT,CARSSLDRRAQPQHF
-,TRBV5-3,TRBD1,TRBJ1-6,18,TGTGCCAGAAGCACGGGACAGACCCGTAGCTCCTATAATTCACCCCTCCACTTT,CARSTGQTRSSYNSPLHF
few,TRBV11-1,-,TRBJ1-1,17,TGTGCCAGCAGCTACCAAACAGGGAGGGCTGGGAACACTGAAGCTTTCTTT,CASSYQTGRAGNTEAFF
-,TRBV30,TRBD2,TRBJ2-2,15,TGTGCCTGGAGTGTACTAGCGGGAGGCACCGGGGAGCTGTTTTTT,CAWSVLAGGTGELFF
-,TRBV27,TRBD1,TRBJ1-6,13,TGTGCCAGCAGACAGGGGGGCAATTCACCCCTCCACTTT,CASRQGGNSPLHF
-,TRBV19,TRBD2,TRBJ2-1,15,TGTGCCAGTAGGATGGGACTAGCGGGGGACAATGAGCAGTTCTTC,CASRMGLAGDNEQFF
-,TRBV11-2,TRBD1,TRBJ1-6,14,TGTGCCAGCAGCCCACAGGGGATAAGATCACCCCTCCACTTT,CASSPQGIRSPLHF
-,TRBV6-5,TRBD1,TRBJ1-2,14,TGTGCCAGCAGTTCTCCAACAGGGGACCATGGCTACACCTTC,CASSSPTGDHGYTF
-,TRBV5-6,-,TRBJ1-5,17,TGTGCCAGCAGCTTTAAAACAGGGCCCCAGAGCAATCAGCCCCAGCATTTT,CASSFKTGPQSNQPQHF
few,TRBV19,-,TRBJ1-5,13,TGTGCCACGTACGGAGGGGGCAATCAGCCCCAGCATTTT,CATYGGGNQPQHF
-,TRBV2,TRBD1,TRBJ1-2,13,TGTGCCAGCAACTACAGGGGCTCCGGAGGCTACACCTTC,CASNYRGSGGYTF
-,TRBV19,-,TRBJ1-3,13,TGTGCCAGTATCAACAGGGTAGGAAACACCATATATTTT,CASINRVGNTIYF
-,TRBV11-2,-,TRBJ2-3,17,TGTGCCAGCAGCTTAGATCTTGTTCGTTCTAGCACAGATACGCAGTATTTT,CASSLDLVRSSTDTQYF
-,TRBV11-2,TRBD2,TRBJ2-3,17,TGTGCCAGCAGCTCGAGAGTTAGCGGGAGACACACAGATACGCAGTATTTT,CASSSRVSGRHTDTQYF
-,TRBV7-9,-,TRBJ1-2,13,TGTGCCAGCAGCTTGCAACAGGGCTCCGGCTACACCTTC,CASSLQQGSGYTF
-,TRBV7-3,TRBD2,TRBJ2-3,15,TGTGCCAGCAGCAGAGTGGCGGGAGAAGTAGATACGCAGTATTTT,CASSRVAGEVDTQYF